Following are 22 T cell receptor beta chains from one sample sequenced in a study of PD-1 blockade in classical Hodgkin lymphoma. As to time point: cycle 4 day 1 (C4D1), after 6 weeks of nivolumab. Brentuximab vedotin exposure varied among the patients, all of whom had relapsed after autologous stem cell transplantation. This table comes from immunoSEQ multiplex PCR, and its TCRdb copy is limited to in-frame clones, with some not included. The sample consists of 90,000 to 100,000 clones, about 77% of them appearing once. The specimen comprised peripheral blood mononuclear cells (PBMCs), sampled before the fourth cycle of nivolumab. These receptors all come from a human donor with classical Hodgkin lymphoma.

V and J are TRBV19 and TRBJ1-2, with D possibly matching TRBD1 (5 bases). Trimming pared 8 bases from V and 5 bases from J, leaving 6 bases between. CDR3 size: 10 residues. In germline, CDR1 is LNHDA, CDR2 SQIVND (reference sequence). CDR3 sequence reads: CASWGYGYTF. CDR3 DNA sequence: TGTGCCAGTTGGGGGTATGGCTACACCTTC.

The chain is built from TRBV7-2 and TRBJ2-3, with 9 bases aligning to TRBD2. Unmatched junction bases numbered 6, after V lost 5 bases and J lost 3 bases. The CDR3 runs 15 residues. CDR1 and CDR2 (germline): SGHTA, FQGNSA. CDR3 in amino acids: CASSPSGIVTDTQYF. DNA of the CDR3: TGTGCCAGCAGCCCTAGCGGGATTGTTACAGATACGCAGTATTTT.

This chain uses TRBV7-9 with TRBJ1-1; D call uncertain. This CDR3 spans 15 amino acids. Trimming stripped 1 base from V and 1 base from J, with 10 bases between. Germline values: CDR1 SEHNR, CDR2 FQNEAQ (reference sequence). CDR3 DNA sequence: TGTGCCAGCAGCTTAGAAAAGGTCGCGAACACTGAAGCTTTCTTT. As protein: CASSLEKVANTEAFF.

The CDR3 loop is CASSLGTSGVNAEYF. The CDR3 nucleotides are TGTGCCAGCAGCTTAGGGACTAGCGGGGTAAATGCGGAGTACTTC. V and J are TRBV7-9 and TRBJ2-7; 12 bases agree with TRBD2. V trimming: 1 base; J trimming: 11 bases; junction bases outside the gene matches: 9. The CDR3 consists of 15 residues. The germline CDR1 and CDR2 sequences are SEHNR and FQNEAQ (reference sequence).

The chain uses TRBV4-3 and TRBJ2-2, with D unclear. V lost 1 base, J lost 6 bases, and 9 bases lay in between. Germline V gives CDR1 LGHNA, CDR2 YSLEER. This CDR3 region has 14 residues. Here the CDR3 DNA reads TGCGCCAGCAGCCAAGGTACTCCACCCGGGGAGCTGTTTTTT. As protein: CASSQGTPPGELFF.

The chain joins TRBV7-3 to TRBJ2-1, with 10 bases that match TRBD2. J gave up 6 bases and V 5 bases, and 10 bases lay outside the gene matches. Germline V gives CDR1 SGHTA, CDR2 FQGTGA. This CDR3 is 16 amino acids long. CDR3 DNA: TGTGCCAGCAGCCTCACTCTAGCGGGGGCTACCAATGAGCAGTTCTTC. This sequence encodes CASSLTLAGATNEQFF.

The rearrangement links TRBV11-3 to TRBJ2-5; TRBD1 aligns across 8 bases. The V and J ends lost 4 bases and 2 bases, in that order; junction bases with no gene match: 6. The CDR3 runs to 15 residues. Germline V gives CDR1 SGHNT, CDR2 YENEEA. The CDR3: CASSSGTGYQETQYF. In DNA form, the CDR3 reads TGTGCCAGCAGCTCCGGGACAGGCTATCAAGAGACCCAGTACTTC.

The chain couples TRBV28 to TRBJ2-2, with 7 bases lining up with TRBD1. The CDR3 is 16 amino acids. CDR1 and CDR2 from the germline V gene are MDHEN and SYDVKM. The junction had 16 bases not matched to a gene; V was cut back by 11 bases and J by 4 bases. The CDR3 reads CASPPRGQSITGELFF. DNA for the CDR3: TGTGCCTCCCCCCCGAGGGGGCAGTCAATCACCGGGGAGCTGTTTTTT.

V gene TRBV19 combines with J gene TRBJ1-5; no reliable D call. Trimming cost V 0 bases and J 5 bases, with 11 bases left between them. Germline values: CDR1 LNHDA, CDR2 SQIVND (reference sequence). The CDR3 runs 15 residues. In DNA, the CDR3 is TGTGCCAGTAGTATAGAGGGCAGAACCTATCAGCCCCAGCATTTT. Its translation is CASSIEGRTYQPQHF. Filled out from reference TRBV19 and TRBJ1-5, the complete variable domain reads DGGITQSPKYLFRKEGQNVTLSCEQNLNHDAMYWYRQDPGQGLRLIYYSQIVNDFQKGDIAEGYSVSREKKESFPLTVTSAQKNPTAFYLCASSIEGRTYQPQHFGDGTRLSIL.

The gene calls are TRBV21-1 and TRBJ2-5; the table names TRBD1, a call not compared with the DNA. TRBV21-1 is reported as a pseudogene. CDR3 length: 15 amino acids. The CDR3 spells CASSKPGQPQETQYF. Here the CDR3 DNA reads TGTGCCAGCAGCAAACCAGGACAGCCCCAAGAGACCCAGTACTTC.

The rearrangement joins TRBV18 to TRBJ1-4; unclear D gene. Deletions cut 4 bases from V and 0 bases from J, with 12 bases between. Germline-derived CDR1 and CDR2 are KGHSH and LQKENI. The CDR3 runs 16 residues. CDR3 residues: CASSLTTVATNEKLFF. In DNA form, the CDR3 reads TGTGCCAGCTCACTTACAACGGTTGCAACTAATGAAAAACTGTTTTTT.

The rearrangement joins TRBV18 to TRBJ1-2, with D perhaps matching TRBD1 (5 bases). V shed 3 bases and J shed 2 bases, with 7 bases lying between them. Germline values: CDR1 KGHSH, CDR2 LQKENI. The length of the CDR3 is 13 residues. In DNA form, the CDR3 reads TGTGCCAGCTCACCCCCAGGGAACTATGGCTACACCTTC. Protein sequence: CASSPPGNYGYTF.

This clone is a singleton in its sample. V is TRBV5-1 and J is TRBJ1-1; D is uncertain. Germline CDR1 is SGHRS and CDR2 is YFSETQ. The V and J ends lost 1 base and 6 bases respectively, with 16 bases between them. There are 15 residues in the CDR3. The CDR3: CASSLSRIPGAEAFF. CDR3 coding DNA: TGCGCCAGCAGCTTGAGTCGCATCCCTGGGGCTGAAGCTTTCTTT.

The CDR3 loop is CASSRRPGSSKATEETQYF. The CDR3 DNA reads TGTGCCAGCAGCAGACGACCGGGCTCCAGTAAAGCCACAGAAGAGACCCAGTACTTC. V gene TRBV4-2 combines with J gene TRBJ2-5; D not certain. The CDR3 has 19 residues. Germline CDR1 and CDR2: LGHNA and YNFKEQ. V lost 5 bases to trimming and J lost 3 bases, with 28 bases between them.

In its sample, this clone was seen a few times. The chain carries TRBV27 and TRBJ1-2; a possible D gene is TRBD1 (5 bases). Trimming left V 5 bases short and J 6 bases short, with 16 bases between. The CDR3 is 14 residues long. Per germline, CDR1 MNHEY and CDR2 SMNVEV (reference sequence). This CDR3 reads CASSQVWGSHGYTF. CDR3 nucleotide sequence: TGTGCCAGCAGTCAGGTATGGGGCTCCCATGGCTACACCTTC.

The CDR3: CAWSDLFYEQYF. The CDR3 DNA reads as TGTGCCTGGTCCGACTTGTTCTACGAGCAGTACTTC. The V call is TRBV30, the J call TRBJ2-7; D not certain. Germline CDR1 GTSNPN, CDR2 SVGIG (reference sequence). This CDR3 region has 12 residues. Trimming cost V 5 bases and J 3 bases, with 11 bases left between them.

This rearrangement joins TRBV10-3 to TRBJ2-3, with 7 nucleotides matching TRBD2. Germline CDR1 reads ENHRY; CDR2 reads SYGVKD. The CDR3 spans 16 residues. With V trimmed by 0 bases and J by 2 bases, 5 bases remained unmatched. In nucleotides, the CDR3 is TGTGCCATCAGTGAGTCTGCTAGCGGAACCACAGATACGCAGTATTTT. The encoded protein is CAISESASGTTDTQYF.

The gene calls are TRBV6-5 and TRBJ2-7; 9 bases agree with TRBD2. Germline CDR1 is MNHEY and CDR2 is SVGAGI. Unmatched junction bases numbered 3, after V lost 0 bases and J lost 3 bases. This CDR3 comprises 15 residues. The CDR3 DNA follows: TGTGCCAGCAGTTACTCACGCGGGGGGGGCTACGAGCAGTACTTC. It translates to CASSYSRGGGYEQYF.

CDR3 amino acids: CASSLPPLYEQYF. CDR3 coding DNA: TGCGCCAGCAGCTTGCCGCCCCTCTACGAGCAGTACTTC. The chain is built from TRBV5-1 and TRBJ2-7; D is ambiguous. Germline V CDR1 and CDR2: SGHRS, YFSETQ. CDR3 size: 13 residues. V lost 1 base to trimming and J lost 3 bases, with 8 bases between them.

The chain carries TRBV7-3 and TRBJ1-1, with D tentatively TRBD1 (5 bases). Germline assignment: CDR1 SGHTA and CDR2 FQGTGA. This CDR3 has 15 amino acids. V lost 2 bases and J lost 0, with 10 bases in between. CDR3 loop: CASSLEGPLNTEAFF. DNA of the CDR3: TGTGCCAGCAGCTTAGAGGGGCCATTGAACACTGAAGCTTTCTTT.

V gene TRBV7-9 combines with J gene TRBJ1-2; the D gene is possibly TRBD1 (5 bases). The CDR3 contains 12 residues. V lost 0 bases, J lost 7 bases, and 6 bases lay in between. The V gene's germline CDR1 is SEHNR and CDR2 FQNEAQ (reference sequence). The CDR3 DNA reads TGTGCCAGCAGCTTAGCCGGGGCTGGCTACACCTTC. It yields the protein CASSLAGAGYTF.

The CDR3: CASRTGSGANVLTF. The CDR3 coding sequence is TGTGCCAGCAGAACAGGGTCTGGGGCCAACGTCCTGACTTTC. The chain joins TRBV6-1 to TRBJ2-6; D may be TRBD1 (6 bases). The germline V gene has CDR1 MNHNS and CDR2 SASEGT. The CDR3 totals 14 residues. V lost 6 bases to trimming and J lost 1 base, with 7 bases between them.